A single sample is the source of the 14 T cell receptor beta chains below, sequenced in a study of blood T cell repertoires in COVID-19. TCRdb keeps only in-frame clones here, not all; method: immunoSEQ multiplex PCR. Altogether roughly 670,000 clones are present, around 90% being singletons, with the ten largest covering roughly 0.26%. The specimen was peripheral blood. The receptors here all came from a woman between 18 and 29 years old with acute or convalescent COVID-19.

The chain employs TRBV6-1 and TRBJ2-1; D is possibly TRBD2 (5 bases). In germline, CDR1 is MNHNS, CDR2 SASEGT. The CDR3 sequence is 14 residues long. V gave up 2 bases and J gave up 7 bases, with 12 bases separating them. DNA of the CDR3: TGTGCCAGCAGTGAACAATGGTCGGGGAATGAGCAGTTCTTC. It is translated as CASSEQWSGNEQFF.

The table lists this clone with a few counts. V is TRBV18 and J is TRBJ2-1, with 10 bases fitting TRBD1. Trimming cost V 4 bases and J 2 bases; bases outside gene matches: 2. The CDR3 totals 15 residues. CDR1 is KGHSH, CDR2 LQKENI, per germline. CDR3 loop: CASSRGQGAYNEQFF. The DNA for the CDR3 is TGTGCCAGCTCACGAGGACAGGGGGCCTACAATGAGCAGTTCTTC.

J is TRBJ1-5 and V is TRBV6-6; 7 nucleotides align to TRBD1. CDR3 size: 15 residues. Trimming removed 2 bases from V and 4 bases from J; junction bases left unmatched: 5. Germline lookup yields CDR1 MNHNY and CDR2 SVGAGI (reference sequence). This CDR3 is CASSYPGQLNQPQHF. The DNA for the CDR3 is TGTGCCAGCAGTTACCCGGGACAGTTAAATCAGCCCCAGCATTTT.

This chain links TRBV19 with TRBJ2-7; D perhaps matches TRBD1 (5 bases). Germline values: CDR1 LNHDA, CDR2 SQIVND (reference sequence). There are 15 residues in the CDR3. V lost 4 bases and J lost 2, with 15 bases in between. In DNA form, the CDR3 reads TGTGCCAGTAGTACCCCCCAGGGATTAGCCTACGAGCAGTACTTC. It specifies CASSTPQGLAYEQYF.

On this clone itself: Other DNA sequences in the sample encode the same CDR3. This chain links TRBV5-6 with TRBJ1-2, with 7 bases that match TRBD1. Germline assignment: CDR1 SGHDT and CDR2 YYEEEE. The J segment lost 4 bases and the V segment lost 0 bases, leaving 3 bases of the junction unmatched. The CDR3 loop spans 14 amino acids. This CDR3 is CASSLGQGRYGYTF. CDR3 DNA sequence: TGTGCCAGCAGCTTGGGACAGGGACGCTATGGCTACACCTTC.

V gene TRBV5-4 combines with J gene TRBJ2-3, with 8 bases lining up with TRBD1. Germline V gene lookup returns CDR1 SGHNT and CDR2 YYREEE (reference sequence). V trimming: 0 bases; J trimming: 1 base; junction bases outside the gene matches: 4. The CDR3 spans 16 residues. DNA of the CDR3: TGTGCCAGCAGCTTGGCAGGGGGCCGGGGCACAGATACGCAGTATTTT. It yields the protein CASSLAGGRGTDTQYF.

This clone was picked up a small number of times. This sequence joins TRBV5-6 and TRBJ1-5; D ambiguous. Germline CDR1 reads SGHDT; CDR2 reads YYEEEE. The CDR3 length is 16 residues. The V end lost 0 bases, the J end lost 4 bases, and 14 bases lay between the germline ends. In DNA, the CDR3 is TGTGCCAGCAGCTTGGGGCCCGGGTCCCTTAATCAGCCCCAGCATTTT. Translated, it gives CASSLGPGSLNQPQHF.

The chain links TRBV11-2 to TRBJ1-6, with D perhaps TRBD1 (5 bases). This CDR3 spans 16 amino acids. V lost 5 bases, J lost 0 bases, and 11 bases lay in between. Germline V CDR1 and CDR2: SGHAT, FQNNGV. The CDR3 nucleotides read TGTGCCAGCAGCCCGGACACGAGCTCCTATAATTCACCCCTCCACTTT. This gives the protein CASSPDTSSYNSPLHF.

In this sample, this clone turned up once. At the DNA level, this CDR3 is encoded by other sequences in the same sample as well. The chain couples TRBV12-3 or TRBV12-4 to TRBJ1-1; D may be TRBD1 (5 bases). Trimming took 3 bases from V and 4 from J, leaving 9 bases between them. The CDR3 runs 13 residues. The CDR3 DNA reads as TGTGCCAGCAGTTTGGGGGGAGGCACTGAAGCTTTCTTT. This sequence encodes CASSLGGGTEAFF.

CDR3 sequence: CASSYGGGVNEQFF. The CDR3 DNA is TGTGCCAGCAGTTACGGCGGGGGGGTCAATGAGCAGTTCTTC. This chain links TRBV6-2 or TRBV6-3 with TRBJ2-1; 9 bases are a match to TRBD2. The CDR3 length is 14 residues. V dropped 2 bases and J dropped 6; count of bases not matched to a gene: 2. The V gene's germline CDR1 is MNHEY and CDR2 SVGEGT.

Only one count was recorded for this clone. The chain recombines TRBV28 with TRBJ1-2; 7 nucleotides match TRBD1. V was clipped by 3 bases and J by 5 bases; unmatched bases: 9. CDR1 and CDR2 from the germline V gene are MDHEN and SYDVKM. The CDR3 runs to 15 residues. The CDR3 nucleotides read TGTGCCAGCAGTTTCTCGACAGGGTGGGGATATGGCTACACCTTC. This codes for CASSFSTGWGYGYTF.

In its sample, this clone was seen a few times. The V and J genes are TRBV5-6 and TRBJ2-7; 10 positions agree with TRBD2. The CDR3 totals 17 residues. Germline V lookup: CDR1 SGHDT, CDR2 YYEEEE. V lost 4 bases and J lost 4; bases outside the gene matches: 14. CDR3 sequence (DNA): TGTGCCAGCAGCCTCCTCCCCGGACTAGCGGAGGCTTACGAGCAGTACTTC. The encoded protein is CASSLLPGLAEAYEQYF.

V usage is TRBV6-1 and J usage is TRBJ1-6, with 12 positions matching TRBD1. V trimming: 3 bases; J trimming: 10 bases; junction bases outside the gene matches: 4. The length of the CDR3 is 15 residues. CDR1 and CDR2 (germline): MNHNS, SASEGT. Here the CDR3 reads CASSDRDRGRSPLHF. The CDR3 DNA follows: TGTGCCAGCAGTGACCGGGACAGGGGGCGGTCACCCCTCCACTTT.

V gene TRBV6-2 or TRBV6-3 combines with J gene TRBJ1-1; D is uncertain. This CDR3 is built from 17 residues. Between the trimmed V and J ends, which lost 0 bases and 4 bases, there was a span of 18 bases. Germline V CDR1 and CDR2: MNHEY, SVGEGT. Here the CDR3 reads CASSYSVWSYEGTEAFF. For the CDR3, the DNA is TGTGCCAGCAGTTACTCCGTCTGGTCCTATGAGGGCACTGAAGCTTTCTTT.